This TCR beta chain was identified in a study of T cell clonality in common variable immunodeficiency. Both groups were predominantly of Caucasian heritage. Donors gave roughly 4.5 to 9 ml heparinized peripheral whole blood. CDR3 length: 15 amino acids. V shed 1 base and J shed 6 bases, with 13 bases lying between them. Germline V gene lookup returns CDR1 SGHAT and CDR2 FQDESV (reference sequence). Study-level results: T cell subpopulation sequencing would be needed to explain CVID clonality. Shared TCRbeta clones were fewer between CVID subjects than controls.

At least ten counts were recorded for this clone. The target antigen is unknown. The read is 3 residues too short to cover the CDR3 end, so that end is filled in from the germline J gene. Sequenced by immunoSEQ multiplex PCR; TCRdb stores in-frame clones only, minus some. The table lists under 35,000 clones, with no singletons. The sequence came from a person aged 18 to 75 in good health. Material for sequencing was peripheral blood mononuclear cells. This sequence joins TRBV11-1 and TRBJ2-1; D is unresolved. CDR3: CASSLVAVPFNEQFF. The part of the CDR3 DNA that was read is TGTGCCAGCAGCTTAGTGGCCGTTCCCTTCAATGAG.